Sequencing of this T cell receptor (beta chain) was carried out in a study of cytomegalovirus exposure and HLA in healthy donors. Overall study context: From donors who were HLA-typed, an early data release held 81 million or so unique TCRs.

General observations from the study: The listing of roughly 160 TCR beta chains classed them as cytomegalovirus-associated.

V dropped 6 bases and J dropped 0; count of bases not matched to a gene: 5. Germline CDR1 reads LNHDA; CDR2 reads SQIVND (reference sequence). There are 14 residues in the CDR3. Comment on this clone: Its target is unknown.

Both 60 Vbeta primers and 13 Jbeta primers went into the PCR. Produced via immunoSEQ multiplex PCR; TCRdb's table is partial and in-frame only. The sample shows roughly 170,000 clones, about four fifths of them seen only once. This TCR derives from a man aged 25-40 years in good health and CMV-seronegative. The sample comprised PBMCs. This chain uses TRBV19 with TRBJ2-7; 7 bases are a match to TRBD2. Here the CDR3 DNA reads TGTGCCAGTAGCCAGCGGGATAGCTCCTACGAGCAGTACTTC. The encoded protein is CASSQRDSSYEQYF.